A single sample is the source of the 10 T cell receptor beta chains below, sequenced in a study of neurological immune-mediated disorders. MiXCR was run by TCRdb on the 5' RACE reads, yielding one entry per CDR3 protein. There are 75,000 to 90,000 distinct CDR3 sequences in the sample; approximately 10% occur only once, and under 2% lies in the top ten. The source material was PBMCs. Receptors originate from a man aged 35 to 55 in good health.

This clonotype came up many times. The rearrangement links TRBV11-3 to TRBJ2-1, with TRBD2 identical over 8 bases. This CDR3 spans 14 amino acids. CDR1 SGHNT and CDR2 YENEEA come from the germline V gene. The ends lost 1 base at V and 9 bases at J; junction bases unmatched: 5. The CDR3 is CASSLVAGGREQFF. CDR3 nucleotides: TGTGCCAGCAGCTTAGTGGCGGGAGGTCGTGAGCAGTTCTTC.

This chain uses TRBV5-1 with TRBJ2-3; 10 bases match TRBD2. After removal of 3 bases from V and 4 bases from J, the junction contained 5 bases not matched to a gene. The CDR3 is 15 residues long. CDR1 and CDR2 from the germline V gene are SGHRS and YFSETQ. CDR3 sequence: CASSSLAGVPDTQYF. CDR3 nucleotide sequence: TGCGCCAGCAGCTCCCTAGCGGGGGTCCCAGATACGCAGTATTTT. The full variable domain, in which reference TRBV5-1 and TRBJ2-3 provide the parts outside the CDR3, is KAGVTQTPRYLIKTRGQQVTLSCSPISGHRSVSWYQQTPGQGLQFLFEYFSETQRNKGNFPGRFSGRQFSNSRSEMNVSTLELGDSALYLCASSSLAGVPDTQYFGPGTRLTVL.

This clonotype was seen many times. V and J are TRBV5-1 and TRBJ1-1; no reliable D call. V was shortened by 4 bases and J by 5 bases, with 6 bases between the two germline ends. Germline CDR1 and CDR2: SGHRS and YFSETQ. The CDR3 totals 11 residues. The chain's CDR3 is CASSEGTEAFF. The CDR3 DNA is TGCGCCAGCAGCGAAGGAACTGAAGCTTTCTTT. The full variable domain, its missing parts supplied by reference TRBV5-1 and TRBJ1-1, is KAGVTQTPRYLIKTRGQQVTLSCSPISGHRSVSWYQQTPGQGLQFLFEYFSETQRNKGNFPGRFSGRQFSNSRSEMNVSTLELGDSALYLCASSEGTEAFFGQGTRLTVV.

This clonotype was found many times. The chain combines TRBV2 with TRBJ2-7; D is unresolved. Germline V CDR1 and CDR2: SNHLY, FYNNEI. This CDR3 has 16 amino acids. V lost 5 bases to trimming and J lost 0 bases, with 17 bases between them. The CDR3 region is CASSQWLTEPSYEQYF. In DNA form, the CDR3 reads TGTGCCAGCAGTCAATGGTTGACGGAACCCTCCTACGAGCAGTACTTC.

Only a few counts were recorded for this clonotype. The chain links TRBV5-1 to TRBJ2-7; D unresolved. Germline V gene sequence: CDR1 SGHRS, CDR2 YFSETQ. CDR3 length: 14 residues. V was shortened by 4 bases and J by 0 bases, with 11 bases between the two germline ends. The CDR3 nucleotides read TGCGCCAGCAGCCCGCCGGAGCCCTCCTACGAGCAGTACTTC. Translation gives CASSPPEPSYEQYF. The entire variable domain, with the rest obtained from reference TRBV5-1 and TRBJ2-7, is as follows: KAGVTQTPRYLIKTRGQQVTLSCSPISGHRSVSWYQQTPGQGLQFLFEYFSETQRNKGNFPGRFSGRQFSNSRSEMNVSTLELGDSALYLCASSPPEPSYEQYFGPGTRLTVT.

For this clonotype: This may be a read error: a much more frequent sequence differs by one nucleotide. The CDR3 here is CTSSPRGRDPGTEAFF. The CDR3 DNA follows: TGTACCAGCTCACCAAGGGGCAGGGACCCAGGGACTGAAGCTTTCTTT. V and J are TRBV18 and TRBJ1-1; D may be TRBD1 (5 bases). This CDR3 has 16 residues. Germline CDR1 and CDR2: KGHSH and LQKENI.

In this sample, this clonotype turned up many times. This rearrangement joins TRBV28 to TRBJ1-5; D is ambiguous. This CDR3 has 11 residues. Germline V gene data show CDR1 as MDHEN and CDR2 as SYDVKM. Trimming took off 2 bases at V and 6 bases at J, with 2 bases between the two ends. DNA of the CDR3: TGTGCCAGCAGTTTAAGTCAGCCCCAGCATTTT. Residues: CASSLSQPQHF.

The table lists this clonotype with many counts. The chain employs TRBV15 and TRBJ1-1, with 11 bases identical to TRBD1. The V gene's germline CDR1 is LNHNV and CDR2 YYDKDF (reference sequence). V was pared by 8 bases and J by 4 bases, with 12 bases of the junction left unmatched. CDR3 length: 16 residues. The CDR3 protein is CATSRDRGSSGTEAFF. CDR3 coding DNA: TGTGCCACCTCGCGGGACAGGGGGTCGTCGGGCACTGAAGCTTTCTTT.

This clonotype showed up many times. The chain couples TRBV5-1 to TRBJ2-7, with no clear D. The CDR3 sequence is 13 residues long. V gave up 4 bases and J gave up 4 bases, with 12 bases separating them. Germline V gives CDR1 SGHRS, CDR2 YFSETQ. The CDR3 bases are TGCGCCAGCAGCCCTGTAACACCTTACGAGCAGTACTTC. This gives the protein CASSPVTPYEQYF.

This clonotype was picked up many times. This chain uses TRBV3-1 with TRBJ2-5, with 8 bases fitting TRBD2. Germline V lookup: CDR1 LGHDT, CDR2 YNNKEL (reference sequence). Trimming removed 0 bases from V and 5 bases from J; junction bases left unmatched: 17. This CDR3 is built from 19 residues. In DNA form, the CDR3 reads TGTGCCAGCAGCCAAGATCTCCTAATCGGGGCGGGAGGTCGGGAGACCCAGTACTTC. It encodes CASSQDLLIGAGGRETQYF.